Detailed here is one TCR beta chain. The antigen it binds to is not known. Throughout, gene names and germline sequences are given for the mouse. Read data end 4 residues before the CDR3 end; the end is taken from the germline J gene. Library construction relied on the immunoSEQ multiplex PCR assay. For TCR sequencing, RNA was extracted from every sample and reverse transcribed into cDNA to serve as template. First-strand cDNA was synthesized with SuperScript III using a 2:1 mix of oligo-dT and random hexamers. A synthetic immune receptor repertoire was used to gauge amplification bias, and whatever bias remained was removed computationally. Libraries were sequenced on Illumina HiSeq using 60 bp reads that covered the CDR3 and were read from J toward V. Per the authors' processing: Raw reads were preprocessed for error removal, and CDR3 was defined according to IMGT conventions as running from the conserved cysteine to phenylalanine. To get clonality, Shannon entropy was normalized by log2 of the number of productive unique TCRs and the result was subtracted from 1. Whether scalp clones were CD4 or CD8 was inferred by matching scalp TCRbeta sequences against CD4 and CD8 repertoires sorted from blood. TCRdb carries this immuneACCESS record with in-frame sequences only. Its versions omit some clonotypes, under half of them owing to an unresolved V gene in the studies checked, with the rest unexplained. D and trimming were read from the DNA, whereas the V and J calls and clone size are those reported in that table. The table gives 250,000 or so clones for this sample, with none occurring only once. The ten top clones hold about 1.1% of the sample.

These data originate in a study of CD8+ T cells in alopecia areata (dated by TCRdb to between 2018 and 2020). A note on the overall study: Skin from C3H/HeJ donors with spontaneous alopecia (about 6-13 months old) was grafted onto female C3H/HeJ recipients that were 7-10 weeks old. In both human patients and the C3H/HeJ mouse model, the study applied high-throughput TCRbeta sequencing to look at T cell clonal expansion in alopecia areata. In humans, TCRbeta sequencing was performed on scalp tissue and on sorted CD4+ and CD8+ peripheral blood T cells from healthy controls and from patients with patchy or totalis/universalis alopecia areata. Scalp clonality was compared across normal scalp (n=4), patchy alopecia areata scalp (n=8), and alopecia totalis/universalis scalp (n=8). RNA was extracted with the PAXgene miRNA kit for fixed scalp, the miRNeasy kit for PBMCs, and the RNeasy kit for mouse skin. immunoSEQ multiplex PCR using 35 Vbeta forward primers and 13 Jbeta reverse primers was used to amplify TCRbeta CDR3 regions. The paper as a whole reports these results and caveats: Compared with normal scalp, lesional scalp, particularly in alopecia totalis/universalis, had higher clonality and more expanded CD8+ clones, which suggests antigenic drive. Resident alphabeta T cells in normal human skin are also sequenced, complicating scalp TCR repertoire analysis, unlike mouse skin dominated by gammadelta T cells. Shared TCR sequences between patients were less evident than in mice, which may be partly attributable to HLA diversity in the patient population.

The V end gives up 6 bases and the J end 4 bases, leaving 5 bases in the junction not matched to a gene. The germline V gene specifies NSHNY as CDR1 and SYGAGN as CDR2. There are 14 amino acids in the CDR3, from cysteine to phenylalanine inclusive. Part of the CDR3 DNA is given, 30 bases translated from base 1. Cells from pooled mouse cutaneous lymph nodes were stained for CD4, CD8alpha, NKG2D, NKG2ACE and other markers and then sorted on a BD Influx. The sample comprised CD4+ T cells sorted from a lymph node. The rearrangement joined TRBV13-1 to TRBJ2-1, and TRBD2 aligns with 9 junction nucleotides. This TCR derives from a C3H/HeJ mouse with alopecia areata. This strain possesses the MHC haplotype H2-k. CDR3 DNA, as far as it was read: TGTGCCAGCACCCCCGGGACTGGGTATGCT. Its product reads: CASTPGTGYA. In full, the CDR3 reads CASTPGTGYAEQFF.